Below are 25 T cell receptor beta chains sequenced from a single sample in a study of tissue T cells after allogeneic stem cell transplantation. As to time point: mouse harvest day 7 after allogeneic transplant. Each mouse received 10^7 T-cell-depleted marrow cells plus 10^6 splenic CD5+ T cells by tail vein. Using immunoSEQ multiplex PCR, the repertoire was profiled, and TCRdb retains in-frame clones only, with some absent. Of about 10,000 clones listed, 35% to 50% are singletons. The specimen sequenced was skin. All receptors derive from a female BALB/c mouse given C57BL/6 T cells with graft-versus-host disease after an allogeneic hematopoietic cell transplant.

To note about this clone: Gene names refer to mouse genes. The CDR3 extends 1 residue past the end of the read, so its final part is completed from the germline J gene. This chain links TRBV12-2 with TRBJ2-7; 7 nucleotides agree with TRBD2. Looked up from germline, CDR1 is SGHLS and CDR2 is HYDKME. The CDR3 is 12 residues long. V shed 2 bases, J shed 4 bases, and the junction held 1 base outside the gene matches. The CDR3 is CASSRLGYEQYF. The CDR3 DNA, read in part, is TGTGCCAGCTCTCGACTGGGATATGAACAGTAC. The full variable domain, its missing parts supplied by reference TRBV12-2 and TRBJ2-7, is NSGVVQSPRYIIKGKGERSILKCIPISGHLSVAWYQQTQGQELKFFIQHYDKMERDKGNLPSRFSVQQFDDYHSEMNMSALELEDSAVYFCASSRLGYEQYFGPGTRLTVL.

In regard to this clone: Genes and germline are mouse. The read terminates 1 residue ahead of where the CDR3 ends, so the germline J gene completes it. The J gene is TRBJ2-7, the V gene TRBV13-3; D is uncertain. The V end lost 3 bases, the J end lost 4 bases, and 5 bases lay between the germline ends. CDR1 and CDR2 from the germline V gene are NNHDY and SYVADS. The CDR3 loop spans 11 amino acids. The sequenced part of the CDR3 DNA is TGTGCCAGCAGTGGGGGATATGAACAGTAC. Residues: CASSGGYEQY. The CDR3 in its entirety is CASSGGYEQYF.

This clone appeared a single time. Gene names and germline match the mouse. Read data end 1 residue before the CDR3 end; the end is taken from the germline J gene. The chain is built from TRBV26 and TRBJ2-5, with D perhaps given as TRBD1 or TRBD2 (6 bases each). The length of the CDR3 is 15 residues. V was trimmed by 2 bases and J by 4 bases, leaving 13 bases between them. Germline CDR1 KGHPV, CDR2 FQNQEV (reference sequence). The chain's CDR3 is CASSLVGRGEDTQYF. The CDR3 DNA, read in part, is TGTGCCAGCAGTCTGGTGGGGAGGGGGGAAGACACCCAGTAC. Supplemented by reference TRBV26 and TRBJ2-5, the full variable domain reads NSKVIQTPRYLVKGQGQKAKMRCIPEKGHPVVFWYQQNKNNEFKFLINFQNQEVLQQIDMTEKRFSAECPSNSPCSLEIQSSEAGDSALYLCASSLVGRGEDTQYFGPGTRLLVL.

Remarks on this clone: Here the gene names and germline are mouse. The CDR3 end falls 1 residue outside the read, so it is completed with the germline J gene. The gene calls are TRBV23 and TRBJ2-7; the DNA was not compared with TRBD2, the D call given in the table. Germline V gives CDR1 KGHTA, CDR2 FQNQQP. This CDR3 is 13 amino acids long. This CDR3 reads CSSRELGAYEQYF. The sequenced CDR3 bases are TGCTCCAGCAGAGAACTGGGTGCATATGAACAGTAC.

As to this clone: The gene names here belong to mouse. The read ends 1 residue shy of where the CDR3 ends; the end is completed using the germline J gene. The same CDR3 can be traced to other DNA sequences in this sample. V is TRBV3 and J is TRBJ2-3, with 9 bases identical to TRBD2. With V trimmed by 4 bases and J by 1 base, 3 bases remained unmatched. Germline V gene lookup returns CDR1 SNHLY and CDR2 FYNGKV (reference sequence). The CDR3 consists of 15 residues. CDR3 bases read: TGTGCCAGCAGCTCCCGACTGGGGGGTGCAGAAACGCTGTAT. Its translation: CASSSRLGGAETLY. The CDR3 in its entirety is CASSSRLGGAETLYF.

For this clone: The gene names given are mouse names. The read ends 1 residue before the CDR3 terminus; that terminus is restored from the germline J gene. The chain carries TRBV3 and TRBJ1-5, with a possible D match to TRBD1 (5 bases). This CDR3 contains 13 residues. The germline V gene has CDR1 SNHLY and CDR2 FYNGKV (reference sequence). Trimming removed 3 bases from V and 4 bases from J, with 7 bases in between. The CDR3 here is CASSFDSNQAPLF. Partial CDR3 DNA: TGTGCCAGCAGCTTCGACAGTAACCAGGCTCCGCTT.

Comment on this clone: Here the gene names and germline are mouse. The read falls 1 residue short of the CDR3 end, and the missing part is taken from the germline J gene. V and J are TRBV26 and TRBJ1-1; 7 bases line up with TRBD1. CDR1 and CDR2 from the germline V gene are KGHPV and FQNQEV (reference sequence). J gave up 0 bases and V 6 bases, and 4 bases lay outside the gene matches. The CDR3 totals 14 residues. The CDR3 spells CASRPGTANTEVFF. Incomplete CDR3 DNA: TGTGCCAGCAGACCCGGGACAGCAAACACAGAAGTCTTC.

On this clone: The listed genes are named as in mouse. The sequenced fragment ends 1 residue before the CDR3 boundary, so the rest is inferred from the germline J gene. The rearrangement links TRBV26 to TRBJ2-3, with D possibly being TRBD1 (6 bases). Germline values: CDR1 KGHPV, CDR2 FQNQEV (reference sequence). V was shortened by 6 bases and J by 3 bases, with 13 bases between the two germline ends. This CDR3 comprises 14 residues. Partial CDR3 DNA: TGTGCCAGCAGCCCTGGACAGAGGGCAGAAACGCTGTAT. Its translation: CASSPGQRAETLY. The whole CDR3 reads CASSPGQRAETLYF.

In this sample, this clone turned up a few times. Germline and genes: mouse. The read falls 1 residue short of the CDR3 end, and the missing part is taken from the germline J gene. The rearrangement joins TRBV26 to TRBJ2-7, with a possible D match to TRBD1 (6 bases). Trimming removed 0 bases from V and 3 bases from J, with 6 bases in between. This CDR3 contains 13 residues. Germline V CDR1 and CDR2: KGHPV, FQNQEV (reference sequence). Here the CDR3 reads CASSLSRGYEQYF. The sequenced part of the CDR3 DNA is TGTGCCAGCAGTCTGTCCAGGGGCTATGAACAGTAC.

Turning to this clone: The gene symbols are mouse symbols. The read gets to within 1 residue of the CDR3 end, and the germline J gene fills in the rest. In the same sample, other DNA sequences code for this CDR3. V and J are TRBV26 and TRBJ2-4; D is perhaps TRBD2 (5 bases). In germline, CDR1 is KGHPV, CDR2 FQNQEV (reference sequence). This CDR3 has 13 residues. The V end lost 4 bases, the J end lost 0 bases, and 5 bases lay between the germline ends. The DNA read from the CDR3 is TGTGCCAGCAGTCGGACTAGTCAAAACACCTTGTAC. This gives the protein CASSRTSQNTLY. The CDR3 in its entirety is CASSRTSQNTLYF. The variable domain in full, with the rest retrieved from reference TRBV26 and TRBJ2-4, is NSKVIQTPRYLVKGQGQKAKMRCIPEKGHPVVFWYQQNKNNEFKFLINFQNQEVLQQIDMTEKRFSAECPSNSPCSLEIQSSEAGDSALYLCASSRTSQNTLYFGAGTRLSVL.

Worth noting for this clone: Germline and genes here are mouse. Sequencing ends 1 residue short of the CDR3 end; the germline J gene provides the rest. The rearrangement joins TRBV26 to TRBJ1-1; D not certain. The V end was cut by 4 bases, the J end by 2 bases, with 8 bases between. Germline CDR1 is KGHPV and CDR2 is FQNQEV (reference sequence). There are 13 residues in the CDR3. This CDR3 reads CASSPGLNTEVFF. The sequenced CDR3 bases are TGTGCCAGCAGTCCGGGCCTCAACACAGAAGTCTTC.

This clone was counted a few times. Each gene name is a mouse one. Incomplete CDR3 DNA: TGTGCAAGCAGCCCCCGGGACTGGGGTGGTCCCTATGAACAGTAC. Amino acids: CASSPRDWGGPYEQY. The whole CDR3 sequence is CASSPRDWGGPYEQYF. The chain recombines TRBV16 with TRBJ2-7; 10 bases fit TRBD2. The read finishes 1 residue shy of the CDR3 end, and the germline J gene is used to complete it. J gave up 2 bases and V 5 bases, and 9 bases lay outside the gene matches. CDR3 length equals 16 residues. CDR1 and CDR2 from the germline V gene are SGHSA and FRNQAP.

Concerning this clone itself: The junction departs from the called germline gene at one end, perhaps through a read error. Each gene name is a mouse one. The read finishes 1 residue shy of the CDR3 end, and the germline J gene is used to complete it. The chain is built from TRBV16 and TRBJ1-3, with a weak D call TRBD1 (6 bases). Germline values: CDR1 SGHSA, CDR2 FRNQAP. CDR3 length: 13 residues. Here the CDR3 reads CASSWTDGNMLYF. Partial CDR3 DNA: TGTGCAAGCAGCTGGACAGATGGAAATATGCTCTAT.

This clone was picked up a small number of times. Genes and germline come from the mouse. The read halts 1 residue ahead of the CDR3 end, with the missing end drawn from the germline J gene. This chain joins TRBV26 and TRBJ2-3; 8 bases line up with TRBD1. The V segment lost 2 bases and the J segment 7 bases; nucleotides outside the gene matches: 8. The germline V gene has CDR1 KGHPV and CDR2 FQNQEV (reference sequence). The CDR3 extends over 15 amino acids. CDR3 loop: CASSLETGGWQTLYF. CDR3 DNA, as far as it was read: TGTGCCAGCAGTCTGGAAACAGGGGGGTGGCAAACGCTGTAT.

Comments on this clone: The gene names given are mouse names. The read ends 1 residue early relative to the CDR3; the germline J gene fills the gap. The chain links TRBV1 to TRBJ2-7, with D unresolved. The V end was cut by 4 bases, the J end by 0 bases, with 10 bases between. Germline CDR1 is NSQYPW and CDR2 is LRSPGD (reference sequence). This CDR3 contains 14 residues. This CDR3 is CTCSGDTLSYEQYF. CDR3 DNA, as far as it was read: TGCACCTGCAGTGGAGACACCCTCTCCTATGAACAGTAC. Together with reference TRBV1 and TRBJ2-7, the CDR3 gives the full variable domain: VTLLEQNPRWRLVPRGQAVNLRCILKNSQYPWMSWYQQDLQKQLQWLFTLRSPGDKEVKSLPGADYLATRVTDTELRLQVANMSQGRTLYCTCSGDTLSYEQYFGPGTRLTVL.

Note on this clone: Gene names and germline match the mouse. The DNA read from the CDR3 is TGCTCCAGCAGTTGGGACAGGCCTAGTGCAGAAACGCTGTAT. Protein sequence: CSSSWDRPSAETLY. The full CDR3 protein reads CSSSWDRPSAETLYF. V usage is TRBV23 and J usage is TRBJ2-3; the table's D call of TRBD1 was not tested on the DNA. The CDR3 is cut off 1 residue early in the read; its end comes from the germline J gene. The CDR3 loop spans 15 amino acids. The germline V gene has CDR1 KGHTA and CDR2 FQNQQP.

This clone appeared a single time. These gene names are mouse names. The CDR3 extends 1 residue past the end of the read, so its final part is completed from the germline J gene. The J gene is TRBJ2-2, the V gene TRBV26; D tentatively fits TRBD1 or TRBD2 (5 bases each). The V end lost 2 bases, the J end lost 7 bases, and 8 bases lay between the germline ends. This CDR3 contains 13 residues. Looked up from germline, CDR1 is KGHPV and CDR2 is FQNQEV (reference sequence). The covered CDR3 bases are TGTGCCAGCAGTCTGGGGGCAGTCGGGCAGCTCTAC. It encodes CASSLGAVGQLY. The full CDR3 reads CASSLGAVGQLYF.

Comment on this clone: Genes and germline are mouse. The CDR3 goes on 1 residue after the read ends, and that part is filled in from the germline J gene. The chain employs TRBV26 and TRBJ1-3, with a possible D match to TRBD1 (5 bases). The germline V gene encodes CDR1 KGHPV and CDR2 FQNQEV (reference sequence). This CDR3 has 16 amino acids. Trimming cost V 2 bases and J 0 bases, with 11 bases left between them. CDR3 DNA, as far as it was read: TGTGCCAGCAGTCTGGGGGGGGGAAATTCTGGAAATACGCTCTAT. The encoded protein is CASSLGGGNSGNTLY. The full CDR3 is CASSLGGGNSGNTLYF.

Concerning this clone: Germline and genes here are mouse. The read ends 1 residue before the CDR3 terminus; that terminus is restored from the germline J gene. This sequence joins TRBV13-1 and TRBJ2-5, with 9 bases lining up with TRBD2. CDR1 is NSHNY and CDR2 is SYGAGN in the germline V gene. The CDR3 length is 14 residues. V lost 4 bases to trimming and J lost 3 bases; unmatched junction nucleotides: 3. Here the CDR3 reads CASSLLGGQDTQYF. CDR3 DNA (partial): TGTGCCAGCAGTCTCCTGGGGGGGCAAGACACCCAGTAC.

Turning to this clone: The genes and germline here are from mouse. The observed sequence ends 1 residue before the CDR3 terminus, with the missing tail filled in from the germline J gene. V and J are TRBV26 and TRBJ1-3; D remains ambiguous. CDR1 is KGHPV and CDR2 is FQNQEV in the germline V gene (reference sequence). V shed 4 bases and J shed 0 bases, with 7 bases lying between them. The CDR3 sequence is 14 residues long. The sequenced CDR3 bases are TGTGCCAGCAGTCCCACACATTCTGGAAATACGCTCTAT. Translation gives CASSPTHSGNTLY. The complete CDR3 reads CASSPTHSGNTLYF.

This clone was detected a few times. Genes and germline are mouse. This same CDR3 is encoded by further DNA sequences in the sample. This CDR3 reads CASSQSSYEQYF. The CDR3 bases that were read are TGTGCCAGCAGCCAGAGCTCCTATGAACAGTAC. The genes are TRBV26 and TRBJ2-7; no clear D. The CDR3 end falls 1 residue outside the read, so it is completed with the germline J gene. This CDR3 is built from 12 residues. V was trimmed by 6 bases and J by 0 bases, leaving 6 bases between them. Per germline, CDR1 KGHPV and CDR2 FQNQEV (reference sequence).

On this clone: Gene names follow the mouse nomenclature. The CDR3 is cut off 1 residue early in the read; its end comes from the germline J gene. The chain is built from TRBV13-3 and TRBJ2-7; D is ambiguous. The CDR3 contains 13 residues. CDR1 and CDR2 (germline): NNHDY, SYVADS. V gave up 2 bases and J gave up 0 bases, with 6 bases separating them. CDR3 DNA (partial): TGTGCCAGCAGTGACCTCAGCTCCTATGAACAGTAC. Protein: CASSDLSSYEQY. The CDR3 as a whole reads CASSDLSSYEQYF.

A remark on this clone: Gene names and germline match the mouse. The CDR3 is cut off 1 residue early in the read; its end comes from the germline J gene. The chain uses TRBV23 and TRBJ1-3; the table's D call, TRBD1, was not checked against the DNA. The CDR3 has 15 amino acids. The germline V gene has CDR1 KGHTA and CDR2 FQNQQP. CDR3 bases read: TGCTCCAGCAGTCAACAGGGAGGGGCTGGAAATACGCTCTAT. This translates into CSSSQQGGAGNTLY. The full CDR3 reads CSSSQQGGAGNTLYF.

This clone was recorded a few times. The gene names given are mouse names. The sequenced fragment ends 1 residue before the CDR3 boundary, so the rest is inferred from the germline J gene. This chain connects TRBV13-1 to TRBJ1-5; D is unclear. Germline V gives CDR1 NSHNY, CDR2 SYGAGN. Trimming removed 1 base from V and 4 bases from J, with 3 bases in between. The CDR3 is 12 residues long. The CDR3 protein is CASSDQNQAPLF. The CDR3 DNA, read in part, is TGTGCCAGCAGTGATCAGAACCAGGCTCCGCTT. The full variable domain, its missing parts supplied by reference TRBV13-1 and TRBJ1-5, is EAAVTQSPRNKVTVTGGNVTLSCRQTNSHNYMYWYRQDTGHGLRLIHYSYGAGNLRIGDVPDGYKATRTTQEDFFLLLELASPSQTSLYFCASSDQNQAPLFGEGTRLSVL.

On this clone: Germline and genes: mouse. The CDR3 end falls 1 residue outside the read, so it is completed with the germline J gene. The rearrangement links TRBV14 to TRBJ2-7; 11 bases align to TRBD2. Unmatched junction bases numbered 7, after V lost 5 bases and J lost 3 bases. The CDR3 sequence is 15 residues long. Germline CDR1 SGHDT, CDR2 FRDEAV. The CDR3 here is CASRRLGGAFYEQYF. The part of the CDR3 DNA that was read is TGTGCCAGCAGGCGACTGGGGGGGGCCTTCTATGAACAGTAC.